This TCR beta chain is from a study of blood T cells in healthy people across ages. Points from the study as a whole: Diversity estimates from one million T cells were considered underestimates.

Details on this clonotype: Its specificity is not known.

CDR1 is MNHEY and CDR2 is SVGEGT in the germline V gene. This CDR3 has 15 amino acids. The V segment lost 4 bases and the J segment 8 bases; nucleotides outside the gene matches: 12. The second PCR ran about 6 to 12 cycles with a sample-barcoded 5' primer and J-beta primers. TCRdb re-analysed the 5' RACE reads in MiXCR, keeping a single row per CDR3 protein. In the table there are approximately 900,000 distinct CDR3 sequences, roughly 50% of which are singletons. PBMCs, at least 7 million per sample, were isolated. The sequenced sample consisted of blood. This chain joins TRBV6-2 or TRBV6-3 and TRBJ1-2; 8 nucleotides align to TRBD1. This sequence was found in a man aged 25 to 40 in good health. CDR3 DNA sequence: TGTGCCAGCAGTTCCCCAGGGGGCGTCCATGCGGGCTACACCTTC. Its protein product is CASSSPGGVHAGYTF.